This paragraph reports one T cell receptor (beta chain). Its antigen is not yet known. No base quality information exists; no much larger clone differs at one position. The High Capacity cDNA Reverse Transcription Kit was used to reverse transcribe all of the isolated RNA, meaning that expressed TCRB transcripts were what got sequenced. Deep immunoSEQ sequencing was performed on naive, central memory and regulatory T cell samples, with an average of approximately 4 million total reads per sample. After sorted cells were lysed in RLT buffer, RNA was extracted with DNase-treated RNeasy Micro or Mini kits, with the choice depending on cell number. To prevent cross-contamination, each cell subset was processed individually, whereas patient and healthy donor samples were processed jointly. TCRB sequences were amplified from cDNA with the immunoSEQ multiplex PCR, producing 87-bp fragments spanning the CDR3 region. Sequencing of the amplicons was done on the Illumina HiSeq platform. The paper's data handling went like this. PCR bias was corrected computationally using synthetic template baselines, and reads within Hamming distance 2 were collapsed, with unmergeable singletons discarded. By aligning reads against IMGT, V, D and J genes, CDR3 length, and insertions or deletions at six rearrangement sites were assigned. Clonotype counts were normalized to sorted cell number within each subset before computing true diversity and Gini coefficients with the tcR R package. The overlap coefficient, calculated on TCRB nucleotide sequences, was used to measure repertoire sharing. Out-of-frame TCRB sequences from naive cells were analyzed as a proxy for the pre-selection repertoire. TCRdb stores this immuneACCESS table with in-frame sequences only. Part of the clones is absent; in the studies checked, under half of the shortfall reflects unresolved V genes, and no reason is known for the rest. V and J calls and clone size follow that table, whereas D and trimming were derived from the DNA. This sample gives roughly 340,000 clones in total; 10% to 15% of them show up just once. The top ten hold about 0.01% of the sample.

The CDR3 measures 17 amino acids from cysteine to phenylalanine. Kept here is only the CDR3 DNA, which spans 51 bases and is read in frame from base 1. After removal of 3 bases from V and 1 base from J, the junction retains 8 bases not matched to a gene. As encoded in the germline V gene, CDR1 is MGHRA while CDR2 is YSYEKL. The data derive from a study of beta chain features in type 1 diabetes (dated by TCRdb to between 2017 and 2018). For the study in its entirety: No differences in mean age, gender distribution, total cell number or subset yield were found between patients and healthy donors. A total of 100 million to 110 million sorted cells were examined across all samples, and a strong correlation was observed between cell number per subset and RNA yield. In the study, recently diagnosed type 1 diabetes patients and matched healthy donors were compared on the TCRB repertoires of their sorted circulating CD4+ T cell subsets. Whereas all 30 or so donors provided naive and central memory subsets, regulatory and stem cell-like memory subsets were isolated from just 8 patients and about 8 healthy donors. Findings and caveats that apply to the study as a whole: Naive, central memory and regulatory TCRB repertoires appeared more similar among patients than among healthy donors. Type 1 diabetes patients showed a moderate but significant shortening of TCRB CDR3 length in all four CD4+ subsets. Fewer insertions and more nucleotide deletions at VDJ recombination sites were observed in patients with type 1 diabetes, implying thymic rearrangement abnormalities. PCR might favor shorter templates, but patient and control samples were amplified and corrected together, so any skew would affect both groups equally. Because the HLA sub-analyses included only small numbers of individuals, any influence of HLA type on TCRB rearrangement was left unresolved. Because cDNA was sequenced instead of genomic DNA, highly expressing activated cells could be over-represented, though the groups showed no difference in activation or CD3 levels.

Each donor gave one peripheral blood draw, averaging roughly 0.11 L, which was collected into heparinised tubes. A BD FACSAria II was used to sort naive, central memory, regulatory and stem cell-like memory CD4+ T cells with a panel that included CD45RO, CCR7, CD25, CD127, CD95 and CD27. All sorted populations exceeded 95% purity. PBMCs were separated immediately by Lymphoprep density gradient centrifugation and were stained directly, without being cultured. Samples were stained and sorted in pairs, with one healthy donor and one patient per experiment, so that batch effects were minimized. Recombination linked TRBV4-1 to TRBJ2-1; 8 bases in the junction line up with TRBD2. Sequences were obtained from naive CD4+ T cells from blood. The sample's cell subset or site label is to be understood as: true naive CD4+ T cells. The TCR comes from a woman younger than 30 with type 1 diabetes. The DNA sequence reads TGCGCCAGCAGCCATAGATTAGCGGGACTATCCTACAATGAGCAGTTCTTC. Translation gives CASSHRLAGLSYNEQFF.